The rows below give T cell receptor beta chains drawn from one sample of a study of identical twins. TCRdb called the 5' RACE reads again in MiXCR, with one record for every CDR3 protein. Altogether about 520,000 distinct CDR3 sequences are present, 20% to 25% being singletons, with the ten largest covering roughly 0.9%. This sample also appeared in a second study, on T cells expressing NK-cell markers.

Material: CD4+ T cells sorted from blood. These receptors were obtained from a young woman in good health. CDR3s include the opening cysteine and the closing phenylalanine or tryptophan. Fields, in order: J gene, D gene, clone size, V gene, CDR3 protein, CDR3 DNA. D genes are given only for firm matches. Expanded clones get a size class; other rows say once, few or many, or leave the size out.

j_call: TRBJ2-7; d_call: -; clone_size: -; v_call: TRBV7-2; cdr3_aa: CASSSGRESYEQYF; cdr3_nt: TGTGCCAGCAGCTCAGGTAGAGAATCCTACGAGCAGTACTTC
j_call: TRBJ2-1; d_call: TRBD2; clone_size: few; v_call: TRBV20-1; cdr3_aa: CSARSRLAASYNEQFF; cdr3_nt: TGCAGTGCTAGATCGCGGCTAGCGGCCTCCTACAATGAGCAGTTCTTC
j_call: TRBJ2-3; d_call: -; clone_size: -; v_call: TRBV5-5; cdr3_aa: CASSLARRAYGDTQYF; cdr3_nt: TGTGCCAGCAGCTTGGCCCGGAGGGCCTATGGAGATACGCAGTATTTT
j_call: TRBJ2-7; d_call: -; clone_size: once; v_call: TRBV20-1; cdr3_aa: CSASRRHPGEQYF; cdr3_nt: TGCAGTGCTTCCCGGAGACACCCGGGGGAGCAGTACTTC
j_call: TRBJ2-1; d_call: -; clone_size: -; v_call: TRBV5-1; cdr3_aa: CASSLVPDREGEQFF; cdr3_nt: TGCGCCAGCAGCTTGGTCCCTGACAGAGAGGGTGAGCAGTTCTTC
j_call: TRBJ2-7; d_call: TRBD1; clone_size: once; v_call: TRBV25-1; cdr3_aa: CASSEGDRGWEQYF; cdr3_nt: TGTGCCAGCAGTGAGGGAGACAGGGGGTGGGAGCAGTACTTC
j_call: TRBJ2-1; d_call: TRBD1; clone_size: many; v_call: TRBV12-3/TRBV12-4; cdr3_aa: CASTQGAYNEQFF; cdr3_nt: TGTGCCAGCACCCAGGGGGCCTACAATGAGCAGTTCTTC
j_call: TRBJ2-5; d_call: TRBD2; clone_size: few; v_call: TRBV20-1; cdr3_aa: CSARLQGGETQYF; cdr3_nt: TGCAGTGCTAGGCTCCAGGGAGGGGAGACCCAGTACTTC
j_call: TRBJ1-1; d_call: TRBD1; clone_size: -; v_call: TRBV27; cdr3_aa: CASSLFRTGKNTEAFF; cdr3_nt: TGTGCCAGCAGTTTATTCAGGACAGGGAAGAACACTGAAGCTTTCTTT
j_call: TRBJ2-7; d_call: -; clone_size: -; v_call: TRBV25-1; cdr3_aa: CASSAQYGEQYF; cdr3_nt: TGTGCCAGCAGTGCTCAATATGGGGAGCAGTACTTC
j_call: TRBJ2-7; d_call: -; clone_size: many; v_call: TRBV24-1; cdr3_aa: CATSDLRGEQYF; cdr3_nt: TGTGCCACCAGTGATTTGCGGGGCGAGCAGTACTTC
j_call: TRBJ1-2; d_call: -; clone_size: many; v_call: TRBV5-1; cdr3_aa: CASSLDSGYGYTF; cdr3_nt: TGTGCCAGCAGCTTGGACAGTGGATATGGCTACACCTTC
j_call: TRBJ2-5; d_call: -; clone_size: -; v_call: TRBV12-3/TRBV12-4; cdr3_aa: CASSFSRREETQYF; cdr3_nt: TGTGCCAGCAGTTTTTCACGCAGAGAAGAGACCCAGTACTTC
j_call: TRBJ1-5; d_call: -; clone_size: -; v_call: TRBV3-1; cdr3_aa: CASSQEGTPQPQHF; cdr3_nt: TGTGCCAGCAGCCAAGAGGGGACGCCTCAGCCCCAGCATTTT
j_call: TRBJ2-5; d_call: -; clone_size: -; v_call: TRBV4-3; cdr3_aa: CASSKAWGETQYF; cdr3_nt: TGCGCCAGCAGTAAGGCTTGGGGAGAGACCCAGTACTTC
j_call: TRBJ1-1; d_call: -; clone_size: -; v_call: TRBV4-2; cdr3_aa: CASSHWELTNTEAFF; cdr3_nt: TGTGCCAGCAGCCACTGGGAGTTAACGAACACTGAAGCTTTCTTT
j_call: TRBJ2-2; d_call: TRBD2; clone_size: -; v_call: TRBV6-1; cdr3_aa: CASRGLAGVPGELFF; cdr3_nt: TGTGCCAGCAGGGGACTAGCGGGAGTACCCGGGGAGCTGTTTTTT
j_call: TRBJ1-2; d_call: -; clone_size: many; v_call: TRBV12-3/TRBV12-4; cdr3_aa: CASSLRDYGYTF; cdr3_nt: TGTGCCAGCAGTTTACGAGACTATGGCTACACCTTC